Listed below are T cell receptor beta chains from one sample, sequenced in a study of blood T cell repertoires in COVID-19. Produced via immunoSEQ multiplex PCR; TCRdb's table is partial and in-frame only. The sample consists of around 370,000 clones, almost 90% of them appearing once. The specimen sequenced was peripheral blood. The receptors shown here come from a man between 18 and 29 years old with active or convalescent COVID-19. CDR3s include the opening cysteine and the closing phenylalanine or tryptophan. Fields, in order: D gene, J gene, V gene, CDR3 DNA, CDR3 protein. The D gene is left open where the match is weak.

D: TRBD1
J: TRBJ2-2
V: TRBV2
DNA: TGTGCCAGCAGGGGAGAACAGGGGACCGGGGAGCTGTTTTTT
CDR3: CASRGEQGTGELFF

D: TRBD2
J: TRBJ2-1
V: TRBV25-1
DNA: TGTGCCAGCAGTGAACGGCGGGGGGCCTACAATGAGCAGTTCTTC
CDR3: CASSERRGAYNEQFF

D: -
J: TRBJ2-1
V: TRBV7-2
DNA: TGTGCCAGCAGCTTAGTCATCTCCTACAATGAGCAGTTCTTC
CDR3: CASSLVISYNEQFF

D: -
J: TRBJ1-2
V: TRBV7-2
DNA: TGTGCCAGCAGCTTAGTAAGCAACTATGGCTACACCTTC
CDR3: CASSLVSNYGYTF

D: TRBD1
J: TRBJ1-4
V: TRBV7-9
DNA: TGTGCCAGCAGCTTAGCGAGAACAGGGGGGAATGAAAAACTGTTTTTT
CDR3: CASSLARTGGNEKLFF

D: -
J: TRBJ2-2
V: TRBV9
DNA: TGTGCCAGCAGCCCTCAGGGGAGAATGAACACCGGGGAGCTGTTTTTT
CDR3: CASSPQGRMNTGELFF

D: TRBD1
J: TRBJ1-5
V: TRBV29-1
DNA: TGCAGCGTTACGGACAGGGAGAATCAGCCCCAGCATTTT
CDR3: CSVTDRENQPQHF

D: -
J: TRBJ2-5
V: TRBV6-1
DNA: TGTGCCAGCACTACCGGGGGGCGGGAGACCCAGTACTTC
CDR3: CASTTGGRETQYF

D: TRBD1
J: TRBJ2-3
V: TRBV5-1
DNA: TGCGCCAGCAGCTTCCAGGGGGCAGGGACAGATACGCAGTATTTT
CDR3: CASSFQGAGTDTQYF

D: TRBD1
J: TRBJ2-7
V: TRBV15
DNA: TGTGCCACCAGCAGATTGGAGAGCGGGACAGGGGTGAGCGAGCAGTACTTC
CDR3: CATSRLESGTGVSEQYF

D: -
J: TRBJ1-5
V: TRBV12-3/TRBV12-4
DNA: TGTGCCAGCAGCTATACCAGCAATCAGCCCCAGCATTTT
CDR3: CASSYTSNQPQHF